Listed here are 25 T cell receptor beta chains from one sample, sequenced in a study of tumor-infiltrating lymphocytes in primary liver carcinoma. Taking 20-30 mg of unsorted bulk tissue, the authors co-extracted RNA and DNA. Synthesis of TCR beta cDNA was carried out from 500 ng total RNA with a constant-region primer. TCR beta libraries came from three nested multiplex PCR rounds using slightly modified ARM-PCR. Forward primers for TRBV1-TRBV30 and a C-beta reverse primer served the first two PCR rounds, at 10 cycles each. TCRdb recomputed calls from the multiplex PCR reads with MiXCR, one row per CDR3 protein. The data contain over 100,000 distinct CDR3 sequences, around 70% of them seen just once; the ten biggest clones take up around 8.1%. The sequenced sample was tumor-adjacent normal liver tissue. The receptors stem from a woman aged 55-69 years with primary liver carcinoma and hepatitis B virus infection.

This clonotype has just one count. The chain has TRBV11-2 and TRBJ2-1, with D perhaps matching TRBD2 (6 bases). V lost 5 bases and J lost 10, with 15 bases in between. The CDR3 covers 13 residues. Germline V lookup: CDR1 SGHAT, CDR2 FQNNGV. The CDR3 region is CASSGSSGAEQFF. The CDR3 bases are TGTGCCAGCAGCGGGAGTAGCGGAGCAGAGCAGTTCTTC.

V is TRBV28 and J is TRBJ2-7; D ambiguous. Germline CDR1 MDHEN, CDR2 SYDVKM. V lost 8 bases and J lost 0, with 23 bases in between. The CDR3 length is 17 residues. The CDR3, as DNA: TGTGCCAGCCCACCGACGCTCGACGGCCCGAGCTCCTACGAGCAGTACTTC. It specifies CASPPTLDGPSSYEQYF. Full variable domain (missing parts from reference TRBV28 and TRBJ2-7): DVKVTQSSRYLVKRTGEKVFLECVQDMDHENMFWYRQDPGLGLRLIYFSYDVKMKEKGDIPEGYSVSREKKERFSLILESASTNQTSMYLCASPPTLDGPSSYEQYFGPGTRLTVT.

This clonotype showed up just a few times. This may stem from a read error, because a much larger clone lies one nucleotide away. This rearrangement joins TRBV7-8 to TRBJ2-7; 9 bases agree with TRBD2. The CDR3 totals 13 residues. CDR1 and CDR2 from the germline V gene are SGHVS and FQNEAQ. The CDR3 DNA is TGTACCAGCGCGGGACTAGCAGTCTACGAGCAGTACTTC. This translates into CTSAGLAVYEQYF.

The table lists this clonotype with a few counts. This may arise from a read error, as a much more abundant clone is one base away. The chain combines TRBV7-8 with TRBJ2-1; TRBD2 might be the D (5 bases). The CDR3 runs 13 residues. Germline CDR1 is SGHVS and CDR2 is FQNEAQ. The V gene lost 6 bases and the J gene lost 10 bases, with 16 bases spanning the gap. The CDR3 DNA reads TGTGCCAGCAGGCAGTACGGATGGAGGGAGCAGTTCTTC. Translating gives CASRQYGWREQFF.

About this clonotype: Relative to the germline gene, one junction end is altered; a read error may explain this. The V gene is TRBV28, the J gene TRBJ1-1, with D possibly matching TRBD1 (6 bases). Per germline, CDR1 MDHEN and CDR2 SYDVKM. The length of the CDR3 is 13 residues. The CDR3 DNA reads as TGTGCCATCAGTTTAGGGGACAATTCTGAAGCTTTCTTT. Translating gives CAISLGDNSEAFF.

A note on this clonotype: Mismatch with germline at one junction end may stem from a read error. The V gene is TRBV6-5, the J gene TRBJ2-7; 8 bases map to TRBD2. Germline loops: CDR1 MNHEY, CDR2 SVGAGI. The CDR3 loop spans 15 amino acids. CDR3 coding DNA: TGTGCCAGCAGCGCGGCGACGGGAGGGTACTACGAGCAGCACTTC. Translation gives CASSAATGGYYEQHF.

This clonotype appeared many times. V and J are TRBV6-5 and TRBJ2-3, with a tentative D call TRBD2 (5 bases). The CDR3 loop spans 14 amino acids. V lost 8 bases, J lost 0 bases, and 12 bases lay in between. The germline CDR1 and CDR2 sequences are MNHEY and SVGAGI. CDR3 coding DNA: TGTGCCAGCGCTGGGAGTTCAAGCACAGATACGCAGTATTTT. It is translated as CASAGSSSTDTQYF.

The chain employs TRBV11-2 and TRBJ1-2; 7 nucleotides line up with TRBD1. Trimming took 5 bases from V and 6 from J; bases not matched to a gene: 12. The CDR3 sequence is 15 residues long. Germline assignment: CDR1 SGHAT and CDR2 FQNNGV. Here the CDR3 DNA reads TGTGCCAGCAGCCTCCCACAGGGGAATGGCGATGGCTACACCTTC. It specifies CASSLPQGNGDGYTF. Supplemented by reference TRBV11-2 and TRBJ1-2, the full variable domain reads EAGVAQSPRYKIIEKRQSVAFWCNPISGHATLYWYQQILGQGPKLLIQFQNNGVVDDSQLPKDRFSAERLKGVDSTLKIQPAKLEDSAVYLCASSLPQGNGDGYTFGSGTRLTVV.

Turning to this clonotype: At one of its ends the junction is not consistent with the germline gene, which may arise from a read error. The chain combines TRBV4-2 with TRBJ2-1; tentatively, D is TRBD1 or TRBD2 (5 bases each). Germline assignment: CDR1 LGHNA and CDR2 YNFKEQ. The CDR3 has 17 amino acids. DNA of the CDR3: TGTGTCAGCAGCCAAGGGGTGGGACCGGAGTCTTACAATGAGCAGTTCTTC. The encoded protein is CVSSQGVGPESYNEQFF.

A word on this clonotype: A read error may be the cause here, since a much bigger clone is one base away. The CDR3 bases are TGTGCCAGCAGTTTTGGCGCGGATGCGCAGTATTTT. It is translated as CASSFGADAQYF. The chain uses TRBV28 and TRBJ2-3; D ambiguous. In germline, CDR1 is MDHEN, CDR2 SYDVKM. V lost 3 bases, J lost 10 bases, and 11 bases lay in between. The CDR3 consists of 12 residues. The entire variable domain, with the rest obtained from reference TRBV28 and TRBJ2-3, is as follows: DVKVTQSSRYLVKRTGEKVFLECVQDMDHENMFWYRQDPGLGLRLIYFSYDVKMKEKGDIPEGYSVSREKKERFSLILESASTNQTSMYLCASSFGADAQYFGPGTRLTVL.

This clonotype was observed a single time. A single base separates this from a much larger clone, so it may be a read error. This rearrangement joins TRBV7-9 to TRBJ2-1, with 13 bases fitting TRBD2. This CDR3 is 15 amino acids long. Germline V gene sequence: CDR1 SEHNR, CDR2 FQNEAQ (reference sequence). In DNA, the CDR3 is TGTACCAGCAGCCCCACTAGCGGGAGGGCCCTTGAGCAGTTCTTC. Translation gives CTSSPTSGRALEQFF.

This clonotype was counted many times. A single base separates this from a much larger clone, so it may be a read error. CDR3 in DNA: TGTGCCAGCAGTTTAGGTGGGGCTAGCGGGTTATACAATGAGCAGTCCTTC. Encoded protein: CASSLGGASGLYNEQSF. This sequence joins TRBV12-3 or TRBV12-4 and TRBJ2-1, with 8 bases fitting TRBD2. CDR3 length: 17 residues.

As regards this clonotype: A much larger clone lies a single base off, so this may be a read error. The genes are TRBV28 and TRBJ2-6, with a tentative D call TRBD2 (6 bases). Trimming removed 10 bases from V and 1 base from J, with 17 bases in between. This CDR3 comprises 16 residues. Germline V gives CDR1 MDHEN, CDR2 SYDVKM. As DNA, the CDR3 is TGTGCCAACACTACCCGGCGGGGTTCTGGGGCCAACGTCCTGACTTTC. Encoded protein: CANTTRRGSGANVLTF.

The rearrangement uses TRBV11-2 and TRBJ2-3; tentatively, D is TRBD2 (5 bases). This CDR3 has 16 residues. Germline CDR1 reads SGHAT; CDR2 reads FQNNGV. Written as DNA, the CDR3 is TGTGACAGTAGTTTAGGTATCCAGCGGAGCACAGATACGCAGTATTTT. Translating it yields CDSSLGIQRSTDTQYF.

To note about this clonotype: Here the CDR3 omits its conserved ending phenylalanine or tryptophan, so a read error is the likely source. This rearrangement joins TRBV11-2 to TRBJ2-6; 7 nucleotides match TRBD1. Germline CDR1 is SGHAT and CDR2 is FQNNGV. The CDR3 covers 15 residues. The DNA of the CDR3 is TGTGCGAGCAGCTTAGGGGGCGCAAGGGCCAACGTCCTGACTTCC. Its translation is CASSLGGARANVLTS.

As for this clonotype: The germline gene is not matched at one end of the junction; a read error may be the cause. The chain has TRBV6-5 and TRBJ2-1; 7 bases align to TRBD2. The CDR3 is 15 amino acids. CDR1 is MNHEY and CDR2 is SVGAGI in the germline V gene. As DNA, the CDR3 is TGTGCCGGCAGAGTCTCTAGCGGAACTTACAATGAGCAGTTCTTC. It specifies CAGRVSSGTYNEQFF.

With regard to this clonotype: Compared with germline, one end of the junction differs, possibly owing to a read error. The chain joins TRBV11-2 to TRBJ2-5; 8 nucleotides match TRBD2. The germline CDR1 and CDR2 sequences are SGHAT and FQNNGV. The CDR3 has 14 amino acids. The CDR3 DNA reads TGTGTCAGCAGCTTCTACCAAGCGGGAGAGACCCAATGCTTC. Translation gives CVSSFYQAGETQCF.

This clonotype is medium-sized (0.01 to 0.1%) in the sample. The CDR3 DNA reads TGTGCCAGCAGCTTAATTCCCGGGGGGGCGTTTGAGCAGTTCTTC. Amino acid sequence: CASSLIPGGAFEQFF. The V and J genes are TRBV11-3 and TRBJ2-1; 8 bases fit TRBD2. There are 15 residues in the CDR3. From germline, CDR1 is SGHNT and CDR2 YENEEA. The J segment lost 9 bases and the V segment lost 2 bases, leaving 9 bases of the junction unmatched.

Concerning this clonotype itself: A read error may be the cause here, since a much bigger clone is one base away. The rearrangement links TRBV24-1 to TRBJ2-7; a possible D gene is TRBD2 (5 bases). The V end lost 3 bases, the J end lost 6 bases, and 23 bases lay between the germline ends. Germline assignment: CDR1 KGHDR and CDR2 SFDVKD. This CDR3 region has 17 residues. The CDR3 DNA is TGTGCCACCAGTGATGGAGGATCGCCGGAGGTCCGGGGCGAGCAGTACTTC. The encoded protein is CATSDGGSPEVRGEQYF.

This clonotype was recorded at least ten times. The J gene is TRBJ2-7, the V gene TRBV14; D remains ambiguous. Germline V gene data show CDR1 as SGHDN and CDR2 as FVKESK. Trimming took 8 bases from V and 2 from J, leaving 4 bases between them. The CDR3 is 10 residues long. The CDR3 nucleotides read TGTGCCAGCGAGCCCTACGAGCAGTACTTC. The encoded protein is CASEPYEQYF.

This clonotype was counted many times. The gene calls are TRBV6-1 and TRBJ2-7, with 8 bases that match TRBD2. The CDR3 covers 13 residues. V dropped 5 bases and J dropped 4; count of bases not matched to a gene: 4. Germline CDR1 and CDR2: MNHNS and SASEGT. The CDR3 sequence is CASSRTSFYEQYF. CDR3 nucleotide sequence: TGTGCCAGCAGTCGGACTAGCTTTTACGAGCAGTACTTC.

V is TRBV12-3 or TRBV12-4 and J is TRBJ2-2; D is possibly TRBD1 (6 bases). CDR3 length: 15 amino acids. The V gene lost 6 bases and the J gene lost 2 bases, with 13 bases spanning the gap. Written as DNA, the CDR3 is TGTGCCAGCAGAAAAACAGGGCCCAACACCGGGGAGCTGTTTTTT. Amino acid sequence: CASRKTGPNTGELFF.

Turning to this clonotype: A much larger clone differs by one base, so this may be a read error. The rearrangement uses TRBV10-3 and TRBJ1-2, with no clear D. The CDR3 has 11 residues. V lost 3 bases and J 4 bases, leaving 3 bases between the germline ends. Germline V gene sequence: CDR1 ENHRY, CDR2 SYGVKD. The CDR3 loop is CAISDAYGYTF. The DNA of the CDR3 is TGTGCCATCAGTGACGCCTATGGCTACACCTTC.

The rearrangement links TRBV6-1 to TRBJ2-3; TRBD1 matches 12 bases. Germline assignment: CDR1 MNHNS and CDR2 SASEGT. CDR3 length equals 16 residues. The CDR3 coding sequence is TGTGTCAACAGAGCCGGGACAGGGGGCCAAACAGATACGCAGTATTTT. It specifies CVNRAGTGGQTDTQYF.

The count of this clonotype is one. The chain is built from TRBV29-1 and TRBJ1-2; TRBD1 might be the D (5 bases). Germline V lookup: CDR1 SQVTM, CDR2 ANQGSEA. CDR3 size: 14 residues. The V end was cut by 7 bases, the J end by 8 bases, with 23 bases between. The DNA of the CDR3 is TGCAGCGATACCCGGGGGACGGGCGTTCGCGGCTACACCTTC. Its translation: CSDTRGTGVRGYTF.